The 25 T cell receptor beta chains reported below all come from one sample, sequenced in a study of blood T cell repertoires in COVID-19. TCRdb keeps only in-frame clones here, not all; method: immunoSEQ multiplex PCR. The sample contains 45,000 to 55,000 clones, over 75% of which appear only once. Material for sequencing was peripheral blood. Every receptor here comes from a human donor in a cohort sampled during active COVID-19.

The rearrangement joins TRBV6-2 or TRBV6-3 to TRBJ2-5; TRBD1 matches at 9 bases. Germline loops: CDR1 MNHEY, CDR2 SVGEGT. After removal of 6 bases from V and 7 bases from J, the junction contained 15 bases not matched to a gene. The CDR3 is made up of 16 amino acids. CDR3 bases: TGTGCCAGCAGCCCTTCCTACGGACAGGGGTTAGGGACCCAGTACTTC. This sequence encodes CASSPSYGQGLGTQYF.

This chain connects TRBV12-3 or TRBV12-4 to TRBJ2-5, with TRBD1 identical over 7 bases. The CDR3 extends over 13 amino acids. V was clipped by 3 bases and J by 5 bases; unmatched bases: 3. The CDR3 loop reads CASSFARGETQYF. CDR3 nucleotide sequence: TGTGCCAGCAGTTTTGCCAGGGGGGAGACCCAGTACTTC.

The chain combines TRBV6-6 with TRBJ2-1, with 13 bases that match TRBD2. V lost 4 bases and J lost 6; bases outside the gene matches: 3. CDR3 size: 15 residues. Germline assignment: CDR1 MNHNY and CDR2 SVGAGI (reference sequence). The CDR3 nucleotides are TGTGCCAGCAGTTTGACTAGCGGGGGGCCCAATGAGCAGTTCTTC. Its protein is CASSLTSGGPNEQFF.

J is TRBJ2-7 and V is TRBV11-3, with 10 bases lining up with TRBD2. J lost 3 bases, V lost 1 base, and 15 bases had no gene match. The CDR3 runs 19 residues. The germline CDR1 and CDR2 sequences are SGHNT and YENEEA. The CDR3: CASSLGASGSFAFDYEQYF. In nucleotides, the CDR3 is TGTGCCAGCAGCTTAGGAGCTAGCGGGAGTTTTGCCTTCGACTACGAGCAGTACTTC.

V gene TRBV6-6 combines with J gene TRBJ1-4, with TRBD1 matching over 8 bases. Germline CDR1 MNHNY, CDR2 SVGAGI (reference sequence). This CDR3 contains 14 residues. V lost 7 bases, J lost 7 bases, and 8 bases stayed unmatched. CDR3 nucleotide sequence: TGTGCCAGCACGACGACAGGGGCGGGTGAAAAACTGTTTTTT. Its translation: CASTTTGAGEKLFF.

J is TRBJ2-5 and V is TRBV4-1, with a tentative D call TRBD2 (6 bases). Trimming cost V 1 base and J 5 bases, with 11 bases left between them. CDR3 length equals 14 residues. CDR1 is MGHRA and CDR2 is YSYEKL in the germline V gene. This CDR3 reads CASSQGGVRETQYF. The CDR3 DNA follows: TGCGCCAGCAGCCAAGGGGGGGTCCGGGAGACCCAGTACTTC.

CDR3 in amino acids: CASSPRTGIGYNEQFF. The CDR3 DNA reads as TGTGCCAGCAGCCCCCGGACAGGGATAGGATACAATGAGCAGTTCTTC. The chain employs TRBV7-3 and TRBJ2-1; 8 bases agree with TRBD1. J gave up 4 bases and V 5 bases, and 10 bases lay outside the gene matches. The CDR3 length is 16 residues. Per the germline V gene, CDR1 is SGHTA and CDR2 is FQGTGA. Full variable domain (missing parts from reference TRBV7-3 and TRBJ2-1): GAGVSQTPSNKVTEKGKYVELRCDPISGHTALYWYRQSLGQGPEFLIYFQGTGAADDSGLPNDRFFAVRPEGSVSTLKIQRTERGDSAVYLCASSPRTGIGYNEQFFGPGTRLTVL.

The chain links TRBV5-4 to TRBJ2-7; 11 bases fit TRBD2. Per germline, CDR1 SGHNT and CDR2 YYREEE (reference sequence). The CDR3 extends over 15 amino acids. V lost 2 bases and J lost 5; bases outside the gene matches: 6. The CDR3 DNA is TGTGCCAGCAGCTTTAAACTAGCGGGAGTAGACGAGCAGTACTTC. Its protein is CASSFKLAGVDEQYF.

The chain employs TRBV10-1 and TRBJ2-2, with 8 nucleotides matching TRBD2. Germline V gene lookup returns CDR1 WNHNN and CDR2 SYGVQD (reference sequence). Trimming removed 0 bases from V and 6 bases from J; junction bases left unmatched: 3. This CDR3 has 15 residues. As DNA, the CDR3 is TGCGCCAGCAGTGAGTCGGCGGGGGGCCCCGGGGAGCTGTTTTTT. Translation: CASSESAGGPGELFF.

This clone appeared once. The chain recombines TRBV14 with TRBJ2-4; 7 bases are shared with TRBD1. This CDR3 region has 14 residues. CDR1 SGHDN and CDR2 FVKESK come from the germline V gene. V dropped 4 bases and J dropped 9; count of bases not matched to a gene: 9. Written as DNA, the CDR3 is TGTGCCAGCAGCCCAAGGGGGCGCGAAACCATTCAGTACTTC. This codes for CASSPRGRETIQYF.

The DNA of the CDR3 is TGTGCCAGCAGCTTACTCCAGCGCACTGAAGCTTTCTTT. Residues: CASSLLQRTEAFF. This rearrangement joins TRBV7-2 to TRBJ1-1; D is unclear. Trimming removed 2 bases from V and 4 bases from J, with 8 bases in between. Germline lookup yields CDR1 SGHTA and CDR2 FQGNSA. The CDR3 runs to 13 residues.

The rearrangement links TRBV4-3 to TRBJ1-1; no clear D. Germline values: CDR1 LGHNA, CDR2 YSLEER. This CDR3 has 16 amino acids. Deletions cut 0 bases from V and 4 bases from J, with 15 bases between. CDR3 in amino acids: CASSQDFIGFGTEAFF. In nucleotides, the CDR3 is TGCGCCAGCAGCCAAGATTTTATCGGGTTCGGCACTGAAGCTTTCTTT.

The chain combines TRBV7-2 with TRBJ2-7, with TRBD1 matching 7 bases. This CDR3 has 13 residues. Germline CDR1 and CDR2: SGHTA and FQGNSA. The J segment lost 6 bases and the V segment lost 5 bases, leaving 7 bases of the junction unmatched. CDR3 protein: CASSPLRDSEQYF. The CDR3 DNA reads TGTGCCAGCAGCCCCCTCCGGGACAGCGAGCAGTACTTC.

The chain combines TRBV7-9 with TRBJ2-3, with 12 bases identical to TRBD2. The J segment lost 2 bases and the V segment lost 4 bases, leaving 7 bases of the junction unmatched. Germline CDR1 SEHNR, CDR2 FQNEAQ (reference sequence). The CDR3 sequence is 17 residues long. CDR3 region: CASSSLLAGGLTDTQYF. CDR3 DNA sequence: TGTGCCAGCAGCTCCCTCCTAGCGGGGGGGCTCACAGATACGCAGTATTTT. Filled out from reference TRBV7-9 and TRBJ2-3, the complete variable domain reads DTGVSQNPRHKITKRGQNVTFRCDPISEHNRLYWYRQTLGQGPEFLTYFQNEAQLEKSRLLSDRFSAERPKGSFSTLEIQRTEQGDSAMYLCASSSLLAGGLTDTQYFGPGTRLTVL.

This clone showed up just a few times. This chain connects TRBV27 to TRBJ1-5, with TRBD1 matching over 8 bases. Unmatched junction bases numbered 9, after V lost 2 bases and J lost 0 bases. Germline V gene data show CDR1 as MNHEY and CDR2 as SMNVEV (reference sequence). The CDR3 is 18 residues long. In DNA form, the CDR3 reads TGTGCCAGCAGTTTACAAGGGACAGGACGATATAGCAATCAGCCCCAGCATTTT. Amino acid sequence: CASSLQGTGRYSNQPQHF.

This chain connects TRBV6-5 to TRBJ2-2, with 10 bases identical to TRBD1. The junction had 3 bases not matched to a gene; V was cut back by 6 bases and J by 5 bases. The length of the CDR3 is 14 residues. Germline CDR1 and CDR2: MNHEY and SVGAGI. The chain's CDR3 is CASRVDRGTGELFF. For the CDR3, the DNA is TGTGCCAGCAGGGTGGACAGGGGGACCGGGGAGCTGTTTTTT.

This clone has more than one count but fewer than ten. The genes are TRBV9 and TRBJ2-2; 9 bases fit TRBD2. The CDR3 is 15 residues long. CDR1 is SGDLS, CDR2 YYNGEE, per germline. Germline trimming cut 3 bases from V and 4 bases from J; bases unmatched to any gene: 4. The CDR3 spells CASSATSGPTGELFF. As DNA, the CDR3 is TGTGCCAGCAGCGCTACTAGCGGGCCCACCGGGGAGCTGTTTTTT. Variable domain in full (rest from reference TRBV9 and TRBJ2-2): DSGVTQTPKHLITATGQRVTLRCSPRSGDLSVYWYQQSLDQGLQFLIQYYNGEERAKGNILERFSAQQFPDLHSELNLSSLELGDSALYFCASSATSGPTGELFFGEGSRLTVL.

This clone was recorded once. V gene TRBV5-4 combines with J gene TRBJ1-4; TRBD1 matches at 8 bases. V was pared by 1 base and J by 5 bases, with 1 base of the junction left unmatched. This CDR3 comprises 14 residues. Germline loops: CDR1 SGHNT, CDR2 YYREEE (reference sequence). The CDR3 DNA reads TGTGCCAGCAGCTTGAGACAGGGGAATGAAAAACTGTTTTTT. Translated: CASSLRQGNEKLFF.

This clone was counted between two and nine times. The same CDR3 arises from other DNA sequences in this sample as well. The chain has TRBV3-1 (or the pseudogene TRBV3-2) and TRBJ1-6; no clear D gene. This CDR3 region has 14 residues. Germline V CDR1 and CDR2: LGHDT, YNNKEL (reference sequence). V lost 1 base, J lost 6 bases, and 7 bases lay in between. The CDR3, as DNA: TGTGCCAGCAGCCAAGGGGCAGCTAATTCACCCCTCCACTTT. Residues: CASSQGAANSPLHF.

The V gene is TRBV3-1 (or the pseudogene TRBV3-2), the J gene TRBJ2-7; no firm D call. The CDR3 runs 15 residues. Trimming cost V 6 bases and J 0 bases, with 15 bases left between them. Germline V gene data show CDR1 as LGHDT and CDR2 as YNNKEL (reference sequence). CDR3: CASSPSVLSSYEQYF. The CDR3 DNA reads as TGTGCCAGCAGTCCGTCCGTACTAAGCTCCTACGAGCAGTACTTC.

The CDR3 nucleotides are TGTGCCAGCAGATTAATAACTAGCGGTGAGCAGTTCTTC. This sequence encodes CASRLITSGEQFF. The rearrangement links TRBV7-2 to TRBJ2-1; 8 bases line up with TRBD2. CDR3 length: 13 amino acids. Trimming cost V 6 bases and J 9 bases; bases outside gene matches: 7. Germline CDR1 and CDR2: SGHTA and FQGNSA. Filled out from reference TRBV7-2 and TRBJ2-1, the complete variable domain reads GAGVSQSPSNKVTEKGKDVELRCDPISGHTALYWYRQSLGQGLEFLIYFQGNSAPDKSGLPSDRFSAERTGGSVSTLTIQRTQQEDSAVYLCASRLITSGEQFFGPGTRLTVL.

This clone has a count of ten or more. CDR3 bases: TGCAGTGCTAGTTTAGGAGCGGCAGATACGCAGTATTTT. As protein: CSASLGAADTQYF. The chain couples TRBV20-1 to TRBJ2-3; tentatively, D is TRBD2 (5 bases). CDR1 DFQATT and CDR2 SNEGSKA come from the germline V gene (reference sequence). The CDR3 has 13 amino acids. V shed 3 bases and J shed 4 bases, with 11 bases lying between them.

This chain joins TRBV6-5 and TRBJ1-5, with 7 bases lining up with TRBD1. The CDR3 consists of 14 residues. The junction had 4 bases not matched to a gene; V was cut back by 6 bases and J by 2 bases. Germline CDR1 is MNHEY and CDR2 is SVGAGI. CDR3 sequence reads: CASSLTGGNQPQHF. CDR3 DNA sequence: TGTGCCAGCAGCCTAACAGGGGGCAATCAGCCCCAGCATTTT.

CDR3 DNA: TGTGCCAGCAGTGAACCGGGAGCGGGAGCTTACGAGCAGTACTTC. Encoded protein: CASSEPGAGAYEQYF. J is TRBJ2-7 and V is TRBV6-1; 8 bases agree with TRBD2. The CDR3 sequence is 15 residues long. The junction had 7 bases not matched to a gene; V was cut back by 2 bases and J by 4 bases. The germline V gene has CDR1 MNHNS and CDR2 SASEGT.

The V gene is TRBV4-2, the J gene TRBJ2-5; TRBD2 matches 7 bases. Germline V gene data show CDR1 as LGHNA and CDR2 as YNFKEQ. The junction had 11 bases not matched to a gene; V was cut back by 5 bases and J by 5 bases. This CDR3 comprises 15 residues. CDR3 protein: CASSSGGQGGETQYF. Written as DNA, the CDR3 is TGTGCCAGCAGCTCAGGAGGGCAGGGAGGGGAGACCCAGTACTTC.